This entry describes one TCR beta chain. The sample is drawn from a study of blood T cell repertoires in COVID-19. CDR3 length equals 19 residues. Looked up from germline, CDR1 is GTSNPN and CDR2 is SVGIG (reference sequence). V dropped 3 bases and J dropped 3; count of bases not matched to a gene: 20. The method was immunoSEQ multiplex PCR; TCRdb's version includes in-frame clones alone and lacks a portion of them. The table shows some 150,000 clones, with 88% occurring only once. Donors were grouped by their self-reported clinical history. Sequences were obtained from PBMCs or T cells enriched from blood (not recorded which). This clonotype was obtained from a woman aged 30 to 39 with acute COVID-19. The chain uses TRBV30 and TRBJ1-1; TRBD1 agrees at 9 bases. The CDR3 DNA reads TGTGCCTGGAGAGATTCCGGGACAGGGATATTGGGGCGCGACACTGAAGCTTTCTTT. Translation gives CAWRDSGTGILGRDTEAFF. The whole variable domain, filled in from reference TRBV30 and TRBJ1-1, reads SQTIHQWPATLVQPVGSPLSLECTVEGTSNPNLYWYRQAAGRGLQLLFYSVGIGQISSEVPQNLSASRPQDRQFILSSKKLLLSDSGFYLCAWRDSGTGILGRDTEAFFGQGTRLTVV.